The rows below give T cell receptor beta chains drawn from one sample of a study of CD8 T cells in Susac syndrome. One entry per CDR3 protein results from TCRdb running MiXCR on the immunoSEQ multiplex PCR reads. The sample holds about 300,000 distinct CDR3 sequences, 89% seen once. Specimen: CD8+ T cells from PBMCs. These receptors were collected from a human donor with multiple sclerosis. CDR3s include the opening cysteine and the closing phenylalanine or tryptophan. Fields, in order: D gene, clone size, V gene, J gene, CDR3 DNA, CDR3 protein. A D gene is named only where the DNA matches it firmly. Where a row states a size, it is once, few, many or the class of an expanded clone; other rows omit it.

-	-	TRBV21-1	TRBJ2-1	TGTGCCAGCAGCAAAGGGGGACAGAGGGTTAATAGTGAGCAGTTCTTC	CASSKGGQRVNSEQFF
-	-	TRBV5-1	TRBJ2-7	TGCGCCAGCAGCTGGACGGGGATAGCCTACGAGCAGTACTTC	CASSWTGIAYEQYF
-	-	TRBV13	TRBJ1-1	TGTGCCAGCAGCTTTGACAGTGAAGCTTTCTTT	CASSFDSEAFF
TRBD2	-	TRBV14	TRBJ2-5	TGTGCCAGCAGCACCCTAGCGGGGCCCTCGGAGACCCAGTACTTC	CASSTLAGPSETQYF
TRBD1	-	TRBV10-3	TRBJ2-3	TGTGCCATCAGTGAGTCACCGGGACAGGGGGCAGATACGCAGTATTTT	CAISESPGQGADTQYF
TRBD1	once	TRBV19	TRBJ2-1	TGTGCCAGTAAGGAGGACAGGGGATCCTACAATGAGCAGTTCTTC	CASKEDRGSYNEQFF
TRBD2	-	TRBV11-2	TRBJ2-1	TGTGCCAGCAGCCCGTCGTTTGCCGGGACTACATCCTACAATGAGCAGTTCTTC	CASSPSFAGTTSYNEQFF
TRBD2	-	TRBV10-3	TRBJ2-7	TGTGCCATCACTAGACTAGCGGGAGGTGCCTACGAGCAGTACTTC	CAITRLAGGAYEQYF
-	few	TRBV11-2	TRBJ1-1	TGTGCCAGCAGCTTAGAGGGGGCTAACACTGAAGCTTTCTTT	CASSLEGANTEAFF
-	-	TRBV30	TRBJ1-1	TGTGCCTGGGAGTCCATGAACACTGAAGCTTTCTTT	CAWESMNTEAFF
TRBD1	-	TRBV20-1	TRBJ2-7	TGCAGTGGTCATGACAGGGACACAGCCTACGAGCAGTACTTC	CSGHDRDTAYEQYF
TRBD2	-	TRBV27	TRBJ2-5	TGTGCCAGCAGTGGCAAGGGGACTACCCCTCCACAAGAGACCCAGTACTTC	CASSGKGTTPPQETQYF
TRBD2	-	TRBV28	TRBJ2-5	TGTGCCAGCAGTTTCGGTTCGGGAGGGGGAGAGACCCAGTACTTC	CASSFGSGGGETQYF
TRBD2	once	TRBV7-2	TRBJ2-7	TGTGCCAGCAGCTGGGACGGGACTAGCCCCTACGAGCAGTACTTC	CASSWDGTSPYEQYF